The clone carrying this T cell receptor beta chain has more than one count but fewer than ten. Its antigen is undetermined. One entry per CDR3 protein, called by TCRdb with MiXCR from the reads. The sample has about 150,000 distinct CDR3 sequences; about 25% are singletons. These data originate in a study of T cell repertoires in cytomegalovirus infection. Study overall: Public TCR beta signatures provided an indication of both CMV infection and a matching HLA type. Study observations and caveats: Identification of carriers of CMV plus the relevant HLA was achieved through cumulative public TCR beta family frequency. HLA-C-restricted, CMV-specific TCR beta clonotypes were dominant ex vivo.

The CDR3 has 15 residues. J lost 0 bases, V lost 4 bases, and 2 bases had no gene match. Germline values: CDR1 SGHTA, CDR2 FQGNSA. The sample consisted of PBMCs. This chain links TRBV7-2 with TRBJ1-4, with 7 bases that match TRBD1. The receptor was derived from a human donor in good health (CMV status not recorded). Some clones in this sample may be carry-over from other donors' samples. CDR3 protein: CASSSQGATNEKLFF. CDR3 sequence (DNA): TGTGCCAGCAGCTCCCAGGGGGCAACTAATGAAAAACTGTTTTTT.